The following is a TCR beta chain sequence with its context. Its antigen is unknown. Each cell subset's genomic DNA was divided evenly among several immunoSEQ plates. Clones were read by immunoSEQ multiplex PCR, and TCRdb kept only the in-frame ones, dropping some. The sample gives around 550,000 clones, 90% to 96% of which show up once; approximately 0.06% is in the top ten. This entry comes from a study of shared clonotypes between healthy human individuals. Study-wide findings and caveats: Approximately 4.9% of naive CD4 clonotypes were shared across a few donors.

The CDR3 extends over 12 amino acids. Per the germline V gene, CDR1 is SEHNR and CDR2 is FQNEAQ (reference sequence). Between the trimmed V and J ends, which lost 1 base and 5 bases, there was a span of 5 bases. The clonotype originates from a young woman in good health. The chain carries TRBV7-9 and TRBJ1-2; D is ambiguous. Sequencing was done on a sample of naive CD4+ T cells sorted from blood. The sample's subset: CD45RA+ positively selected. The CDR3 protein is CASSLERYGYTF. The CDR3 DNA sequence: TGTGCCAGCAGCTTAGAACGGTATGGCTACACCTTC.